Reported below is one T cell receptor (beta chain). The antigen remains unidentified. The data were taken from a study of cytomegalovirus exposure and HLA in healthy donors. V lost 0 bases and J 8 bases, leaving 6 bases between the germline ends. Germline values: CDR1 SGHNT, CDR2 YYREEE (reference sequence). The CDR3 contains 12 residues. Points from the study as a whole: For TCR beta chains, V- and J-gene trimming was later linked to a missense DCLRE1C variant.

In the PCR, 60 Vbeta and 13 Jbeta primers were used. The protocol was immunoSEQ multiplex PCR, while the TCRdb copy is restricted to in-frame clones and leaves out a portion. Of tens of thousands of clones in the sample, roughly 80% are singletons; the top ten hold approximately 30%. The chain has TRBV5-4 and TRBJ1-5, with no clear D. The specimen sequenced was PBMCs. This TCR derives from a man between 45 and 60 years old in good health and CMV-seropositive. CDR3 sequence (DNA): TGTGCCAGCAGCTTGGATCGGGAGCCCCAGCATTTT. This gives the protein CASSLDREPQHF.